A single sample gave rise to the 6 T cell receptor beta chains below, sequenced in a study of blood T cell repertoires in COVID-19. Generated by immunoSEQ multiplex PCR, the TCRdb table keeps only in-frame clones and is missing some. The table lists 100,000 to 120,000 clones, about 90% of them singletons. The specimen was peripheral blood. The source is a woman between 50 and 59 years old with acute or convalescent COVID-19.

This clone showed up just a few times. The chain is built from TRBV5-8 and TRBJ1-2; 7 bases agree with TRBD1. V dropped 4 bases and J dropped 0; count of bases not matched to a gene: 6. This CDR3 contains 15 residues. Germline V gene data show CDR1 as SGHTS and CDR2 as YDEGEE. The CDR3: CASSDPGTANYGYTF. DNA of the CDR3: TGTGCCAGCAGCGATCCCGGGACAGCTAACTATGGCTACACCTTC. The full variable domain, rest sourced from reference TRBV5-8 and TRBJ1-2, is EAGVTQSPTHLIKTRGQQATLRCSPISGHTSVYWYQQALGLGLQFLLWYDEGEERNRGNFPPRFSGRQFPNYSSELNVNALELEDSALYLCASSDPGTANYGYTFGSGTRLTVV.

This clone has more than one count but fewer than ten. This sequence joins TRBV19 and TRBJ2-2; 7 nucleotides match TRBD1. The germline V gene has CDR1 LNHDA and CDR2 SQIVND (reference sequence). The J segment lost 5 bases and the V segment lost 8 bases, leaving 5 bases of the junction unmatched. CDR3 length: 13 residues. The CDR3 is CASQTGFTGELFF. CDR3 DNA sequence: TGTGCCAGTCAGACAGGGTTTACCGGGGAGCTGTTTTTT.

This clone was observed a few times. The chain uses TRBV2 and TRBJ1-5; D is undetermined. Germline loops: CDR1 SNHLY, CDR2 FYNNEI. The CDR3 is 13 residues long. V lost 8 bases to trimming and J lost 4 bases, with 12 bases between them. The CDR3 DNA reads as TGTGCCAGCGCCCCCGGGAGAAATCAGCCCCAGCATTTT. This codes for CASAPGRNQPQHF.

Written as DNA, the CDR3 is TGTGCCAGCAGTTACTCCCCTACGGGAGGGCTCTACGAGCAGTACTTC. It translates to CASSYSPTGGLYEQYF. This chain links TRBV6-5 with TRBJ2-7, with TRBD2 matching over 8 bases. J gave up 3 bases and V 0 bases, and 7 bases lay outside the gene matches. From germline, CDR1 is MNHEY and CDR2 SVGAGI. CDR3 length: 16 residues.

The genes are TRBV7-2 and TRBJ1-5, with D unclear. Trimming removed 7 bases at V and 4 bases at J, with 11 bases between. Germline V gene data show CDR1 as SGHTA and CDR2 as FQGNSA. The CDR3 runs 13 residues. The CDR3 DNA follows: TGTGCCAGCACCCTTGGGAGAAATCAGCCCCAGCATTTT. Translation: CASTLGRNQPQHF.

This clone showed up just a few times. This sequence joins TRBV27 and TRBJ1-5; possible D gene TRBD1, 6 bases. The germline CDR1 and CDR2 sequences are MNHEY and SMNVEV (reference sequence). V was trimmed by 6 bases and J by 4 bases, leaving 16 bases between them. This CDR3 contains 15 residues. CDR3 nucleotide sequence: TGTGCCAGCAGCCTCGCAGGGGATACGAATCAGCCCCAGCATTTT. Its translation: CASSLAGDTNQPQHF.